A single sample gave rise to the 5 T cell receptor beta chains below, sequenced in a study of spatial heterogeneity in lung cancer. TCRdb re-analysed the 5' RACE reads in MiXCR, keeping a single row per CDR3 protein. The sample lists about 2,100 distinct CDR3 sequences; approximately 9.3% were seen once. Time point defined: sample taken at primary tumor resection. The sequencing used normal lung tissue next to the tumor, collected at surgery. The receptors derive from a female donor with early-stage non-small cell lung cancer.

V is TRBV5-1 and J is TRBJ2-1; 9 bases are a match to TRBD2. Trimming took 1 base from V and 9 from J; bases not matched to a gene: 11. This CDR3 comprises 16 residues. Germline V gene data show CDR1 as SGHRS and CDR2 as YFSETQ. As DNA, the CDR3 is TGCGCCAGCAGCTTGTTTGCCCTAGCGGGACGTGGTGAGCAGTTCTTC. This translates into CASSLFALAGRGEQFF.

By frequency in the sample, this clonotype is medium-sized. The chain employs TRBV5-1 and TRBJ2-7; D not certain. V was shortened by 4 bases and J by 1 base, with 15 bases between the two germline ends. CDR1 SGHRS and CDR2 YFSETQ come from the germline V gene. This CDR3 spans 15 amino acids. DNA of the CDR3: TGCGCCAGCAGCGAGACTGGCCTTAAATCCTACGAGCAGTACTTC. This sequence encodes CASSETGLKSYEQYF. Full variable domain (rest looked up from reference TRBV5-1 and TRBJ2-7): KAGVTQTPRYLIKTRGQQVTLSCSPISGHRSVSWYQQTPGQGLQFLFEYFSETQRNKGNFPGRFSGRQFSNSRSEMNVSTLELGDSALYLCASSETGLKSYEQYFGPGTRLTVT.

A few counts support this clonotype. The chain uses TRBV6-5 and TRBJ1-4; no reliable D call. From germline, CDR1 is MNHEY and CDR2 SVGAGI. The CDR3 contains 14 residues. Trimming left V 0 bases short and J 7 bases short, with 9 bases between. The CDR3 spells CASSYSQNTEKLFF. The CDR3 DNA sequence: TGTGCCAGCAGTTACTCCCAGAATACTGAAAAACTGTTTTTT.

By proportion, this clonotype is medium-sized. The chain is built from TRBV7-9 and TRBJ2-7; 8 nucleotides line up with TRBD1. Germline V gene data show CDR1 as SEHNR and CDR2 as FQNEAQ (reference sequence). V was clipped by 5 bases and J by 4 bases; unmatched bases: 10. CDR3 length: 15 amino acids. The CDR3 DNA reads TGTGCCAGCAGCGTAGGAGACAGGGGCAAATACGAGCAGTACTTC. Encoded protein: CASSVGDRGKYEQYF. Filled out from reference TRBV7-9 and TRBJ2-7, the complete variable domain reads DTGVSQNPRHKITKRGQNVTFRCDPISEHNRLYWYRQTLGQGPEFLTYFQNEAQLEKSRLLSDRFSAERPKGSFSTLEIQRTEQGDSAMYLCASSVGDRGKYEQYFGPGTRLTVT.

Ten or more counts support this clonotype. The chain recombines TRBV4-3 with TRBJ2-2; D gene unclear. The CDR3 is 16 amino acids. V lost 0 bases to trimming and J lost 6 bases, with 14 bases between them. The germline V gene has CDR1 LGHNA and CDR2 YSLEER. The CDR3 reads CASSQDRTHLSGELFF. CDR3 coding DNA: TGCGCCAGCAGCCAAGATAGAACTCATCTCTCCGGGGAGCTGTTTTTT.